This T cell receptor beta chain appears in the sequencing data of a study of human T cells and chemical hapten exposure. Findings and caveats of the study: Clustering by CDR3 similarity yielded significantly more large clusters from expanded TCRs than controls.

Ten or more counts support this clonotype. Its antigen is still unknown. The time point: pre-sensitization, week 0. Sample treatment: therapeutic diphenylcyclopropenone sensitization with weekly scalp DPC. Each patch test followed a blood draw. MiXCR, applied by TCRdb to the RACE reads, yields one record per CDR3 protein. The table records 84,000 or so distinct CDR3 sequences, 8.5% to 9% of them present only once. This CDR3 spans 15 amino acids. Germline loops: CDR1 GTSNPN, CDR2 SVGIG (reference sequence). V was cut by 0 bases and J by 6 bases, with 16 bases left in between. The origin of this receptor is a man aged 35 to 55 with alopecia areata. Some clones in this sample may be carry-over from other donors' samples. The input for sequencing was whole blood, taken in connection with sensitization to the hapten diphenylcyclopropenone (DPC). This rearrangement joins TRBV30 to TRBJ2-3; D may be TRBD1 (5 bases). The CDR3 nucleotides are TGTGCCTGGAGTGTACGTAGGACATCCAAGGATACGCAGTATTTT. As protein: CAWSVRRTSKDTQYF. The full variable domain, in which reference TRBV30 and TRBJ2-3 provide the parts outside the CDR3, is SQTIHQWPATLVQPVGSPLSLECTVEGTSNPNLYWYRQAAGRGLQLLFYSVGIGQISSEVPQNLSASRPQDRQFILSSKKLLLSDSGFYLCAWSVRRTSKDTQYFGPGTRLTVL.